Each of the 30 T cell receptor beta chains below was sequenced from the same sample in a study of T-cell memory formation after mild COVID-19. TCRdb fed the 5' RACE reads into MiXCR, producing one record per CDR3 protein. Among roughly 600,000 distinct CDR3 sequences listed, more than 15% were seen once. Sequencing was carried out using PBMCs or a T cell subset sorted from them (not recorded which). The receptors stem from an adult woman who had mild COVID-19 (a few samples of this study predate the infection). Cell type and time point are not known.

The J gene is TRBJ2-7, the V gene TRBV7-9, with D uncertain. Trimming stripped 1 base from V and 1 base from J, with 14 bases between. Per germline, CDR1 SEHNR and CDR2 FQNEAQ (reference sequence). The CDR3 is 16 amino acids. CDR3 in amino acids: CASSLDIGKGSYEQYF. The CDR3 DNA sequence: TGTGCCAGCAGCTTAGACATTGGAAAGGGATCCTACGAGCAGTACTTC.

The gene calls are TRBV5-6 and TRBJ2-1; 9 nucleotides align to TRBD1. This CDR3 comprises 14 residues. J gave up 7 bases and V 5 bases, and 7 bases lay outside the gene matches. The germline CDR1 and CDR2 sequences are SGHDT and YYEEEE. DNA for the CDR3: TGTGCCAGCAGACAAGGGACAGGGTTGAATGAGCAGTTCTTC. Translated, it gives CASRQGTGLNEQFF.

This chain connects TRBV4-3 to TRBJ1-1; no firm D call. The CDR3 extends over 12 amino acids. V was shortened by 1 base and J by 10 bases, with 10 bases between the two germline ends. Germline V gene data show CDR1 as LGHNA and CDR2 as YSLEER. The CDR3 DNA is TGCGCCAGCAGCCAAGGGGAGGGCGTAGCTTTCTTT. This translates into CASSQGEGVAFF.

The J gene is TRBJ1-6, the V gene TRBV18; D remains unclear. Germline CDR1 and CDR2: KGHSH and LQKENI. The CDR3 contains 13 residues. Trimming shortened V by 4 bases and J by 5 bases, and 6 bases separated the two germline ends. The CDR3 region has the DNA TGTGCCAGCTCACGGGTGAATAATTCACCCCTCCACTTT. Protein product: CASSRVNNSPLHF.

The chain links TRBV20-1 to TRBJ2-5; no reliable D call. Looked up from germline, CDR1 is DFQATT and CDR2 is SNEGSKA (reference sequence). V lost 0 bases and J 13 bases, leaving 12 bases between the germline ends. This CDR3 spans 11 amino acids. This chain's CDR3 is CSARDPLTVYF. In nucleotides, the CDR3 is TGCAGTGCTAGAGATCCCCTGACCGTGTACTTC.

This clonotype was observed a handful of times. The genes are TRBV7-9 and TRBJ2-7, with 9 bases aligning to TRBD2. CDR3 length: 13 residues. Germline CDR1 is SEHNR and CDR2 is FQNEAQ (reference sequence). V lost 5 bases, J lost 6 bases, and 5 bases stayed unmatched. CDR3 sequence reads: CASSGGLASEQYF. CDR3 sequence (DNA): TGTGCCAGCAGCGGGGGACTAGCTTCCGAGCAGTACTTC.

This clonotype was picked up many times. J is TRBJ2-1 and V is TRBV24-1, with D hard to call. V lost 3 bases and J 4 bases, leaving 3 bases between the germline ends. This CDR3 has 12 residues. CDR1 and CDR2 (germline): KGHDR, SFDVKD. The CDR3 is CATSDDYNEQFF. The CDR3 nucleotides are TGTGCCACCAGTGATGATTACAATGAGCAGTTCTTC.

The chain employs TRBV7-2 and TRBJ1-1; D unresolved. Germline V lookup: CDR1 SGHTA, CDR2 FQGNSA. The CDR3 runs 13 residues. V was shortened by 3 bases and J by 5 bases, with 10 bases between the two germline ends. CDR3 sequence reads: CASSFGSRTEAFF. As DNA, the CDR3 is TGTGCCAGCAGCTTTGGGAGTAGAACTGAAGCTTTCTTT. The whole variable domain, remainder taken from reference TRBV7-2 and TRBJ1-1, is GAGVSQSPSNKVTEKGKDVELRCDPISGHTALYWYRQSLGQGLEFLIYFQGNSAPDKSGLPSDRFSAERTGGSVSTLTIQRTQQEDSAVYLCASSFGSRTEAFFGQGTRLTVV.

This clonotype was counted only a few times. The genes are TRBV11-2 and TRBJ2-3; 9 bases match TRBD2. The CDR3 length is 18 residues. The trim removed 5 bases at V and 8 bases at J, leaving 20 bases unmatched. Germline-derived CDR1 and CDR2 are SGHAT and FQNNGV. The CDR3 loop reads CASSLRVGSSGARGTQYF. The CDR3 nucleotides are TGTGCCAGCAGCCTAAGGGTTGGGTCTAGCGGGGCGAGAGGTACGCAGTATTTT.

V and J are TRBV5-1 and TRBJ1-1, with no clear D. CDR1 and CDR2 from the germline V gene are SGHRS and YFSETQ. Trimming left V 0 bases short and J 1 base short, with 10 bases between. The CDR3 extends over 15 amino acids. This chain's CDR3 is CASSLASRKNTEAFF. The CDR3 region has the DNA TGCGCCAGCAGCTTGGCCAGTCGAAAGAACACTGAAGCTTTCTTT.

This chain joins TRBV5-1 and TRBJ2-7, with D tentatively TRBD1 (6 bases). CDR3 length: 15 amino acids. The V gene's germline CDR1 is SGHRS and CDR2 YFSETQ. V dropped 3 bases and J dropped 0 bases, with 13 bases sitting between them. CDR3 DNA: TGCGCCAGCAGCTACCGGACAGAGAGCTCCTACGAGCAGTACTTC. Translated, it gives CASSYRTESSYEQYF. Complete variable domain (other parts from reference TRBV5-1 and TRBJ2-7): KAGVTQTPRYLIKTRGQQVTLSCSPISGHRSVSWYQQTPGQGLQFLFEYFSETQRNKGNFPGRFSGRQFSNSRSEMNVSTLELGDSALYLCASSYRTESSYEQYFGPGTRLTVT.

This clonotype was detected a few times. The chain couples TRBV12-3 or TRBV12-4 to TRBJ1-4; D ambiguous. The CDR3 spans 13 residues. The V and J ends lost 3 bases and 4 bases respectively, with 6 bases between them. CDR3 loop: CASSFWDNEKLFF. Here the CDR3 DNA reads TGTGCCAGCAGTTTTTGGGATAATGAAAAACTGTTTTTT.

This clonotype was seen a handful of times. The chain has TRBV4-1 and TRBJ2-6; D ambiguous. V was clipped by 5 bases and J by 0 bases, with 8 bases between them. The CDR3 is 15 residues long. CDR1 and CDR2 (germline): MGHRA, YSYEKL. The CDR3 spells CASSGRFSGANVLTF. The CDR3 region has the DNA TGCGCCAGCAGCGGGCGTTTCTCTGGGGCCAACGTCCTGACTTTC.

In its sample, this clonotype was seen a few times. The V and J genes are TRBV27 and TRBJ2-7, with 9 bases identical to TRBD1. CDR1 MNHEY and CDR2 SMNVEV come from the germline V gene (reference sequence). The CDR3 consists of 15 residues. The ends lost 5 bases at V and 0 bases at J; junction bases unmatched: 5. The CDR3 sequence is CASSVGQGLSYEQYF. As DNA, the CDR3 is TGTGCCAGCAGTGTGGGACAGGGCCTCTCCTACGAGCAGTACTTC.

This clonotype was picked up a small number of times. The V gene is TRBV4-1, the J gene TRBJ2-3; D ambiguous. The V end lost 1 base, the J end lost 2 bases, and 7 bases lay between the germline ends. CDR1 MGHRA and CDR2 YSYEKL come from the germline V gene. CDR3 size: 14 residues. This chain's CDR3 is CASSQVLATDTQYF. The CDR3, as DNA: TGCGCCAGCAGCCAAGTCTTAGCCACAGATACGCAGTATTTT.

This chain connects TRBV12-3 or TRBV12-4 to TRBJ2-1; 7 nucleotides align to TRBD2. With V trimmed by 4 bases and J by 12 bases, 12 bases remained unmatched. CDR3 length: 14 amino acids. The CDR3: CASSSPPSPGGQFF. DNA of the CDR3: TGTGCCAGCAGTTCACCCCCTAGCCCGGGGGGGCAGTTCTTC.

The table lists this clonotype with a few counts. This sequence joins TRBV7-6 and TRBJ2-1, with D perhaps TRBD2 (6 bases). The V end was cut by 8 bases, the J end by 3 bases, with 11 bases between. The CDR3 spans 13 residues. Germline CDR1 SGHVS, CDR2 FNYEAQ. The DNA for the CDR3 is TGTGCCAGCCGGAGGGACTTCTACAATGAGCAGTTCTTC. Residues: CASRRDFYNEQFF. Drawing the rest from reference TRBV7-6 and TRBJ2-1, the complete variable domain is GAGVSQSPRYKVTKRGQDVALRCDPISGHVSLYWYRQALGQGPEFLTYFNYEAQQDKSGLPNDRFSAERPEGSISTLTIQRTEQRDSAMYRCASRRDFYNEQFFGPGTRLTVL.

In its sample, this clonotype was seen a few times. V usage is TRBV6-2 or TRBV6-3 and J usage is TRBJ2-7, with D unresolved. Trimming left V 3 bases short and J 2 bases short, with 14 bases between. Germline assignment: CDR1 MNHEY and CDR2 SVGEGT. CDR3 length equals 15 residues. CDR3 in DNA: TGTGCCAGCAGTTATGACGAACAGCTGACCTACGAGCAGTACTTC. It translates to CASSYDEQLTYEQYF.

This clonotype has at least ten counts. This chain joins TRBV24-1 and TRBJ2-7, with 8 positions matching TRBD1. Germline-derived CDR1 and CDR2 are KGHDR and SFDVKD. V dropped 6 bases and J dropped 1; count of bases not matched to a gene: 4. The CDR3 extends over 14 amino acids. The CDR3 loop is CATSRGQGSYEQYF. The CDR3 DNA is TGTGCCACCAGTAGAGGACAGGGATCCTACGAGCAGTACTTC.

This rearrangement joins TRBV20-1 to TRBJ1-3; D call uncertain. Trimming left V 1 base short and J 2 bases short, with 15 bases between. CDR1 is DFQATT and CDR2 is SNEGSKA in the germline V gene (reference sequence). This CDR3 has 16 residues. Written as DNA, the CDR3 is TGCAGTGCTAGAGGCCCCGGAGTATGGCCTGGAAACACCATATATTTT. Amino acid sequence: CSARGPGVWPGNTIYF.

This clonotype was observed a few times. The V and J genes are TRBV30 and TRBJ2-5; weak D call: TRBD2 (6 bases). The CDR3 totals 14 residues. Between the trimmed V and J ends, which lost 6 bases and 2 bases, there was a span of 16 bases. Germline V gene lookup returns CDR1 GTSNPN and CDR2 SVGIG (reference sequence). The CDR3 loop is CACNTGTLQETQYF. CDR3 DNA sequence: TGTGCCTGCAACACCGGGACTTTACAAGAGACCCAGTACTTC.

This clonotype showed up many times. This chain uses TRBV24-1 with TRBJ1-2; D gene unclear. CDR3 length: 14 residues. CDR1 and CDR2 from the germline V gene are KGHDR and SFDVKD. Trimming pared 3 bases from V and 4 bases from J, leaving 11 bases between. The CDR3 nucleotides read TGTGCCACCAGTGATCCGTGGCGCAGCTATGGCTACACCTTC. This codes for CATSDPWRSYGYTF.

This clonotype was observed many times. J is TRBJ2-1 and V is TRBV12-3 or TRBV12-4; a weak D match, TRBD1 (5 bases). Trimming left V 5 bases short and J 7 bases short, with 6 bases between. The CDR3 has 11 residues. The CDR3 bases are TGTGCCAGCAGTCCAGGGAATGAGCAGTTCTTC. This codes for CASSPGNEQFF.

This chain joins TRBV12-3 or TRBV12-4 and TRBJ2-2, with D perhaps matching TRBD1 or TRBD2 (5 bases each). There are 12 residues in the CDR3. As DNA, the CDR3 is TGTGCGTGGGGACGAAACACCGGGGAGCTGTTTTTT. Translating it yields CAWGRNTGELFF.

This clonotype has a handful of counts. This rearrangement joins TRBV29-1 to TRBJ1-1; 8 bases are shared with TRBD1. V dropped 3 bases and J dropped 1; count of bases not matched to a gene: 7. The CDR3 has 15 residues. The germline CDR1 and CDR2 sequences are SQVTM and ANQGSEA. The DNA for the CDR3 is TGCAGCGTTGACATAAATACAGGGGGGAACACTGAAGCTTTCTTT. Residues: CSVDINTGGNTEAFF.

There are a few counts of this clonotype. The chain employs TRBV20-1 and TRBJ2-3; 8 positions match TRBD2. The CDR3 is made up of 11 amino acids. Germline-derived CDR1 and CDR2 are DFQATT and SNEGSKA (reference sequence). V gave up 1 base and J gave up 15 bases; unmatched junction bases: 6. CDR3 amino acids: CSARGKGLGYF. CDR3 coding DNA: TGCAGTGCTAGAGGGAAGGGACTAGGCTATTTT.

This chain connects TRBV6-6 to TRBJ2-7; 7 bases map to TRBD1. The CDR3 totals 14 residues. Trimming at V came to 0 bases and at J to 6 bases, leaving 5 bases not matched to a gene. Germline V gene sequence: CDR1 MNHNY, CDR2 SVGAGI (reference sequence). The DNA of the CDR3 is TGTGCCAGCAGTTACTCGGGACAGCCCGGCGAGCAGTACTTC. Translated, it gives CASSYSGQPGEQYF.

The count of this clonotype is one. J is TRBJ1-5 and V is TRBV30; D is perhaps TRBD1 (6 bases). Deletions cut 8 bases from V and 4 bases from J, with 15 bases between. The germline V gene has CDR1 GTSNPN and CDR2 SVGIG (reference sequence). This CDR3 contains 13 residues. The CDR3, as DNA: TGTGCCGGAGGGGGGGGCTGGAATCAGCCCCAGCATTTT. It specifies CAGGGGWNQPQHF.

This clonotype was detected ten times or more. The chain uses TRBV29-1 and TRBJ2-1; D unclear. Germline loops: CDR1 SQVTM, CDR2 ANQGSEA. The CDR3 contains 13 residues. With 7 bases removed from V and 2 bases from J, the gap between germline ends came to 12 bases. The CDR3 protein is CSARWLAYNEQFF. CDR3 DNA: TGCAGCGCGCGTTGGCTAGCCTACAATGAGCAGTTCTTC.

In DNA, the CDR3 is TGTGCCAGCAGCTTAGCCCCGGACAGGGCCCATGAGCAGTTCTTC. Its protein product is CASSLAPDRAHEQFF. The chain carries TRBV11-3 and TRBJ2-1, with 8 bases identical to TRBD1. The V segment lost 1 base and the J segment 8 bases; nucleotides outside the gene matches: 7. CDR3 length: 15 amino acids. Germline-derived CDR1 and CDR2 are SGHNT and YENEEA.